The 22 T cell receptor beta chains listed next were all sequenced from one sample in a study of T cells in Graves' hyperthyroidism and ophthalmopathy. Amplified TCR beta CDR3 regions came from RNA transcripts. Researchers ran a first-round RT-PCR on the TCR CDR3 using the HTBI primer set. TCRdb ran MiXCR on the multiplex PCR reads and lists one entry per CDR3 protein. The sample shows 500,000 or so distinct CDR3 sequences, 17% of them seen only once. Specimen: blood. Every receptor here comes from a young woman with Graves' ophthalmopathy.

As concerns this clonotype: An end of the junction does not agree with germline; a read error may underlie this. V gene TRBV7-9 combines with J gene TRBJ2-5; 8 bases agree with TRBD2. Germline V gene sequence: CDR1 SEHNR, CDR2 FQNEAQ (reference sequence). The CDR3 has 15 residues. The CDR3 DNA is TGTGCCAGCACCTTATATGCTAGCGGGCAACAGACCCAGTACTTC. This translates into CASTLYASGQQTQYF. The variable domain in full, completed from reference TRBV7-9 and TRBJ2-5, reads DTGVSQNPRHKITKRGQNVTFRCDPISEHNRLYWYRQTLGQGPEFLTYFQNEAQLEKSRLLSDRFSAERPKGSFSTLEIQRTEQGDSAMYLCASTLYASGQQTQYFGPGTRLLVL.

The genes are TRBV9 and TRBJ2-3; 9 nucleotides align to TRBD1. V shed 3 bases and J 6 bases; nucleotides not matched to a gene: 8. The CDR3 covers 15 residues. Germline CDR1 and CDR2: SGDLS and YYNGEE. CDR3 in amino acids: CASSGDPGQGDTQYF. The CDR3 nucleotides are TGTGCCAGCAGCGGGGACCCGGGACAGGGCGATACGCAGTATTTT.

This clonotype was recorded a few times. The chain recombines TRBV6-1 with TRBJ2-7; D uncertain. Germline V CDR1 and CDR2: MNHNS, SASEGT. The CDR3 is 14 amino acids. The V end lost 6 bases, the J end lost 1 base, and 13 bases lay between the germline ends. CDR3 nucleotide sequence: TGTGCCAGCAGCGAGACGGACCGATCCTACGAGCAGTACTTC. Amino acid sequence: CASSETDRSYEQYF.

This clonotype was detected many times. The rearrangement links TRBV20-1 to TRBJ2-3; no clear D. This CDR3 contains 12 residues. Per germline, CDR1 DFQATT and CDR2 SNEGSKA (reference sequence). V was shortened by 5 bases and J by 8 bases, with 14 bases between the two germline ends. CDR3 nucleotides: TGCAGTGCTGAACAATTAAGGAGTACGCAGTATTTT. This translates into CSAEQLRSTQYF.

This clonotype was seen many times. The J gene is TRBJ2-7, the V gene TRBV20-1; no reliable D call. The length of the CDR3 is 14 residues. Germline lookup yields CDR1 DFQATT and CDR2 SNEGSKA (reference sequence). V dropped 3 bases and J dropped 1 base, with 13 bases sitting between them. CDR3: CSASLPPLSYEQYF. CDR3 DNA sequence: TGCAGTGCTAGTTTACCCCCGCTTTCCTACGAGCAGTACTTC.

This clonotype has only a few counts. The V call is TRBV7-2, the J call TRBJ1-1, with D unclear. Trimming removed 1 base from V and 6 bases from J, with 9 bases in between. The CDR3 is made up of 13 amino acids. CDR1 and CDR2 from the germline V gene are SGHTA and FQGNSA. The CDR3 loop is CASSLVGIPEAFF. CDR3 coding DNA: TGTGCCAGCAGCTTAGTTGGGATTCCTGAAGCTTTCTTT. Together with reference TRBV7-2 and TRBJ1-1, the CDR3 gives the full variable domain: GAGVSQSPSNKVTEKGKDVELRCDPISGHTALYWYRQSLGQGLEFLIYFQGNSAPDKSGLPSDRFSAERTGGSVSTLTIQRTQQEDSAVYLCASSLVGIPEAFFGQGTRLTVV.

Regarding this clonotype: A single base separates this from a much larger clone, so it may be a read error. The genes are TRBV28 and TRBJ1-1; D call uncertain. Germline-derived CDR1 and CDR2 are MDHEN and SYDVKM. The CDR3 loop spans 14 amino acids. The CDR3 region has the DNA TGTGCCAGCAGTTTATGGGCGGTTAACACTGAAGCTTCCTTT. It yields the protein CASSLWAVNTEASF.

This clonotype was detected many times. The chain recombines TRBV3-1 with TRBJ1-3; no clear D. The CDR3 spans 15 residues. Germline-derived CDR1 and CDR2 are LGHDT and YNNKEL (reference sequence). Trimming took 1 base from V and 0 from J, leaving 7 bases between them. The CDR3 DNA reads TGTGCCAGCAGCCAAGGGAGGAGCTCTGGAAACACCATATATTTT. Translation: CASSQGRSSGNTIYF.

Details on this clonotype: A much larger clone differs from this one at a single base, so this may be a read error. This rearrangement joins TRBV11-2 to TRBJ2-5; D is unclear. Germline lookup yields CDR1 SGHAT and CDR2 FQNNGV. The CDR3 spans 14 residues. CDR3 DNA: TGTGCCAGCAGCTCAACGGGTCTGCAAGGGACCCAGTACTTC. Its protein product is CASSSTGLQGTQYF.

The gene calls are TRBV20-1 and TRBJ2-5; D gene unclear. The germline V and J ends were trimmed by 4 bases and 5 bases, with 17 bases remaining between them. The CDR3 length is 14 residues. The germline V gene encodes CDR1 DFQATT and CDR2 SNEGSKA (reference sequence). CDR3 in amino acids: CSAIVLDREETQYF. The CDR3 DNA is TGCAGTGCTATCGTTTTGGACCGAGAGGAGACCCAGTACTTC.

Ten or more counts support this clonotype. V is TRBV7-3 and J is TRBJ2-1; 7 nucleotides match TRBD2. Looked up from germline, CDR1 is SGHTA and CDR2 is FQGTGA. There are 16 residues in the CDR3. The V and J ends lost 0 bases and 5 bases, in that order; junction bases with no gene match: 7. This CDR3 is CASSLTRLAVNNEQFF. Here the CDR3 DNA reads TGTGCCAGCAGCTTAACACGGCTAGCGGTGAACAATGAGCAGTTCTTC.

This clonotype showed up many times. This sequence joins TRBV6-1 and TRBJ1-5; 8 nucleotides align to TRBD1. Germline trimming cut 6 bases from V and 4 bases from J; bases unmatched to any gene: 8. Germline CDR1 and CDR2: MNHNS and SASEGT. The CDR3 length is 15 residues. The CDR3 region has the DNA TGTGCCAGCAGGAGTCATACAGGGGGGAATCAGCCCCAGCATTTT. Its translation: CASRSHTGGNQPQHF.

This clonotype was counted at least ten times. V is TRBV2 and J is TRBJ2-3, with 7 positions matching TRBD2. This CDR3 comprises 16 residues. The V gene's germline CDR1 is SNHLY and CDR2 FYNNEI. V lost 6 bases and J lost 5; bases outside the gene matches: 14. CDR3 protein: CASSRTERGGLDTQYF. The CDR3 DNA is TGTGCCAGCAGCAGGACTGAGCGGGGTGGGTTAGATACGCAGTATTTT.

This chain connects TRBV4-1 to TRBJ2-7; 8 positions match TRBD1. This CDR3 is 16 amino acids long. Germline V gene lookup returns CDR1 MGHRA and CDR2 YSYEKL. The J segment lost 1 base and the V segment lost 0 bases, leaving 5 bases of the junction unmatched. The CDR3 loop reads CASSQDSQGASYEQYF. The CDR3 coding sequence is TGCGCCAGCAGCCAAGATTCGCAGGGGGCTTCCTACGAGCAGTACTTC.

This clonotype was seen many times. CDR3 loop: CASNGDSDYEQYF. DNA of the CDR3: TGTGCCAGCAATGGCGATTCCGATTACGAGCAGTACTTC. V gene TRBV2 combines with J gene TRBJ2-7; D is uncertain. From germline, CDR1 is SNHLY and CDR2 FYNNEI. This CDR3 region has 13 residues. V lost 7 bases and J lost 4, with 14 bases in between.

The chain is built from TRBV7-6 and TRBJ2-3; D tentatively reads TRBD1 or TRBD2 (5 bases each). The length of the CDR3 is 16 residues. Germline V gene sequence: CDR1 SGHVS, CDR2 FNYEAQ. V dropped 5 bases and J dropped 0 bases, with 15 bases sitting between them. The CDR3 loop reads CASSPRDAFSTDTQYF. The CDR3 bases are TGTGCCAGCAGCCCTCGGGACGCCTTTAGCACAGATACGCAGTATTTT. Filled out from reference TRBV7-6 and TRBJ2-3, the complete variable domain reads GAGVSQSPRYKVTKRGQDVALRCDPISGHVSLYWYRQALGQGPEFLTYFNYEAQQDKSGLPNDRFSAERPEGSISTLTIQRTEQRDSAMYRCASSPRDAFSTDTQYFGPGTRLTVL.

This clonotype came up a few times. This may arise from a read error, as a much more abundant clone is one base away. The chain joins TRBV12-3 or TRBV12-4 to TRBJ2-7; 8 bases align to TRBD1. The CDR3 covers 13 residues. Unmatched junction bases numbered 8, after V lost 4 bases and J lost 9 bases. CDR3 in DNA: TGTGCCAGCAGTTCAGACAGGGGCTCCGGGCAGTACTTC. Amino acids: CASSSDRGSGQYF.

This clonotype was detected many times. V is TRBV27 and J is TRBJ2-1, with D unclear. Germline V gene sequence: CDR1 MNHEY, CDR2 SMNVEV (reference sequence). Trimming removed 5 bases from V and 0 bases from J, with 11 bases in between. The CDR3 is 15 residues long. This CDR3 reads CASSLDPGSYNEQFF. In DNA, the CDR3 is TGTGCCAGCAGTCTCGACCCCGGCTCCTACAATGAGCAGTTCTTC.

This clonotype turned up a few times. The chain carries TRBV6-1 and TRBJ1-1, with 8 bases that match TRBD1. Trimming removed 10 bases from V and 3 bases from J; junction bases left unmatched: 4. Per the germline V gene, CDR1 is MNHNS and CDR2 is SASEGT. CDR3 length: 12 residues. CDR3 amino acids: CATKQGDTEAFF. CDR3 bases: TGTGCCACCAAACAGGGGGACACTGAAGCTTTCTTT.

At least ten counts were recorded for this clonotype. This chain uses TRBV2 with TRBJ1-4, with 7 bases fitting TRBD1. Germline lookup yields CDR1 SNHLY and CDR2 FYNNEI. The V segment lost 6 bases and the J segment 6 bases; nucleotides outside the gene matches: 10. This CDR3 region has 15 residues. DNA of the CDR3: TGTGCCAGCAGAGACGGGACAGCGGGTCATGAAAAACTGTTTTTT. It encodes CASRDGTAGHEKLFF.

This clonotype was counted many times. The chain uses TRBV28 and TRBJ1-1; D is possibly TRBD1 (5 bases). This CDR3 is 18 amino acids long. V dropped 4 bases and J dropped 1 base, with 22 bases sitting between them. From germline, CDR1 is MDHEN and CDR2 SYDVKM. This chain's CDR3 is CASSSRQRPGRENTEAFF. The CDR3 DNA reads TGTGCCAGCAGTTCAAGACAAAGACCGGGACGGGAGAACACTGAAGCTTTCTTT.

This chain links TRBV2 with TRBJ1-2; 9 bases agree with TRBD1. There are 13 residues in the CDR3. Trimming took 6 bases from V and 8 from J; bases not matched to a gene: 7. Germline assignment: CDR1 SNHLY and CDR2 FYNNEI. CDR3 sequence: CASSWDREAGYTF. The CDR3 nucleotides read TGTGCCAGCAGCTGGGACAGGGAGGCGGGCTACACCTTC.